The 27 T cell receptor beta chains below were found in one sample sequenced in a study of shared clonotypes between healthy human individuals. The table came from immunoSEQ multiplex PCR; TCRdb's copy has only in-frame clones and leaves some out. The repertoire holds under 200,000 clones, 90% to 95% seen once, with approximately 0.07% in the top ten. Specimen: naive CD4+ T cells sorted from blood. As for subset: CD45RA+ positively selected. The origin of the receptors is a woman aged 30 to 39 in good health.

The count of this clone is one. CDR3 nucleotides: TGTGCCTGGAGCACGTGGGAAGCTAGCGGGAGACCCTACAATGAGCAGTTCTTC. It yields the protein CAWSTWEASGRPYNEQFF. The chain has TRBV30 and TRBJ2-1, with 10 nucleotides matching TRBD2. Germline V gene data show CDR1 as GTSNPN and CDR2 as SVGIG (reference sequence). This CDR3 spans 18 amino acids. V was clipped by 3 bases and J by 2 bases; unmatched bases: 13.

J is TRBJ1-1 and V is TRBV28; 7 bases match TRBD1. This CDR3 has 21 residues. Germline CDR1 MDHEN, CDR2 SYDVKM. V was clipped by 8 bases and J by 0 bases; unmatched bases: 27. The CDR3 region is CASPPVARDSKRRIMNTEAFF. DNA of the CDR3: TGTGCCAGCCCCCCTGTAGCCCGGGACAGCAAGAGACGGATAATGAACACTGAAGCTTTCTTT.

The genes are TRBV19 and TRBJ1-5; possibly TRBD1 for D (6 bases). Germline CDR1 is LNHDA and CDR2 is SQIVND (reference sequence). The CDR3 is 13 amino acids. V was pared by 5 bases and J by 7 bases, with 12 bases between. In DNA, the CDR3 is TGTGCCAGTAGTGGGACATTAGTCCAGCCCCAGCATTTT. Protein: CASSGTLVQPQHF.

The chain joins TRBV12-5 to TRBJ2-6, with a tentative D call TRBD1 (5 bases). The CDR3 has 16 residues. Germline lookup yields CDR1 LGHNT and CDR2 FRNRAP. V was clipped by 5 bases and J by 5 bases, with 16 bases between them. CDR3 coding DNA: TGTGCTAGTGGTGTGGCAGGACAAAGTCGGGCCAACGTCCTGACTTTC. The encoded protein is CASGVAGQSRANVLTF.

DNA for the CDR3: TGTGCCAGCAGAACGACTAGCAAGAGGCCCGGGGAGCTGTTTTTT. Translation gives CASRTTSKRPGELFF. This chain links TRBV28 with TRBJ2-2; TRBD2 matches at 7 bases. The CDR3 contains 15 residues. Germline CDR1 MDHEN, CDR2 SYDVKM. With 6 bases clipped from V and 6 bases from J, the junction kept 10 bases outside the gene matches.

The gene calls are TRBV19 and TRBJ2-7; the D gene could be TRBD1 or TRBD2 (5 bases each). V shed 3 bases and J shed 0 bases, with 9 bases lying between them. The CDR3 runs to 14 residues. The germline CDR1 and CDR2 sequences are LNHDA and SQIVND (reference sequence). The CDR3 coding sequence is TGTGCCAGTAGTATGGGGGAGAGCTCCTACGAGCAGTACTTC. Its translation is CASSMGESSYEQYF.

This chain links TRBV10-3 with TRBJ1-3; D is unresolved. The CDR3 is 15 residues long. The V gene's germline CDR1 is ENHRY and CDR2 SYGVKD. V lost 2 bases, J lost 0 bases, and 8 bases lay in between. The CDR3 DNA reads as TGTGCCATCAGTGAGGTGGAGAGCTCTGGAAACACCATATATTTT. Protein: CAISEVESSGNTIYF.

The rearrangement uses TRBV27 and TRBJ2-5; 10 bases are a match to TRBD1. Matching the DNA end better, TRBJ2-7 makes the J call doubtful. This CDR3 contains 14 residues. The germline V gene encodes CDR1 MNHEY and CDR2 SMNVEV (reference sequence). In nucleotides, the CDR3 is TGTGCCAGCAGTTCTCGGGACAGGGGTTACGAGCAGTACTTC. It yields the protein CASSSRDRGYEQYF.

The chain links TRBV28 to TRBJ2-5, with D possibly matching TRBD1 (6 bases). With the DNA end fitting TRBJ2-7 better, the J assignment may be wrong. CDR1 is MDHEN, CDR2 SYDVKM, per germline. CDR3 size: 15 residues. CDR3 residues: CASSPPGHGRNEQYF. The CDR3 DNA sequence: TGTGCCAGCAGTCCGCCGGGACATGGGCGAAACGAGCAGTACTTC.

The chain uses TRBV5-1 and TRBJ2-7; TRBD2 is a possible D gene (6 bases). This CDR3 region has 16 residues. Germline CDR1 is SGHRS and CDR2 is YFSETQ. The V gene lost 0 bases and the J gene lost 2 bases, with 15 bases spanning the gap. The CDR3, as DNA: TGCGCCAGCAGCTTGGTGAGAGGGACTTCGACCTACGAGCAGTACTTC. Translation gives CASSLVRGTSTYEQYF. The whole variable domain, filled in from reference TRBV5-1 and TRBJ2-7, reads KAGVTQTPRYLIKTRGQQVTLSCSPISGHRSVSWYQQTPGQGLQFLFEYFSETQRNKGNFPGRFSGRQFSNSRSEMNVSTLELGDSALYLCASSLVRGTSTYEQYFGPGTRLTVT.

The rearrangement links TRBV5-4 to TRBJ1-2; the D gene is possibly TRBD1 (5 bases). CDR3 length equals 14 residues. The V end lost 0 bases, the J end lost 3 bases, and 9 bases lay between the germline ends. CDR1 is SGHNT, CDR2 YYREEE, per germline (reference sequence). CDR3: CASSLGRDHYGYTF. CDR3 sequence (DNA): TGTGCCAGCAGCTTGGGAAGGGACCACTATGGCTACACCTTC.

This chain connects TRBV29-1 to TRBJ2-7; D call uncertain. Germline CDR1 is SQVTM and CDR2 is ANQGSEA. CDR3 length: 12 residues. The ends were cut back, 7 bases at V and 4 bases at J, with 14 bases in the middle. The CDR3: CSAATELYEQYF. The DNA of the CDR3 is TGCAGCGCAGCTACTGAGCTTTACGAGCAGTACTTC.

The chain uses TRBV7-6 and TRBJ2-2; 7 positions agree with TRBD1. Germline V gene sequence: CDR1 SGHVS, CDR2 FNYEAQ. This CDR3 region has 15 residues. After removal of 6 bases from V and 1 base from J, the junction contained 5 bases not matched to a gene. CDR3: CASSSGTVNTGELFF. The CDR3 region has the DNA TGTGCCAGCAGTTCCGGGACAGTGAACACCGGGGAGCTGTTTTTT.

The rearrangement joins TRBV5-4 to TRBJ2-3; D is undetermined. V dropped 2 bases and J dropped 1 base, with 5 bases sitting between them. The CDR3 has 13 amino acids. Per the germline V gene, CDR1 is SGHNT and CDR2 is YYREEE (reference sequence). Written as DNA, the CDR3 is TGTGCCAGCAGCTTACCGGGCACAGATACGCAGTATTTT. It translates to CASSLPGTDTQYF.

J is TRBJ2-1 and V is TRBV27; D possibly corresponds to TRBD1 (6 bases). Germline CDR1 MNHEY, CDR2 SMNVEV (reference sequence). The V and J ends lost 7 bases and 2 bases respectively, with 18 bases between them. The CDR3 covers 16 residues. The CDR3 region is CASNAQGLLTYNEQFF. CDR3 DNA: TGTGCCAGCAATGCACAGGGTCTTCTAACCTACAATGAGCAGTTCTTC.

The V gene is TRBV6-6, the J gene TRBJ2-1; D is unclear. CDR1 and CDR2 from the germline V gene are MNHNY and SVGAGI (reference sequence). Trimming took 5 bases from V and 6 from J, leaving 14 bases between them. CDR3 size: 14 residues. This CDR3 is CASSKPWGLNEQFF. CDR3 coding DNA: TGTGCCAGCAGTAAGCCCTGGGGTCTCAATGAGCAGTTCTTC.

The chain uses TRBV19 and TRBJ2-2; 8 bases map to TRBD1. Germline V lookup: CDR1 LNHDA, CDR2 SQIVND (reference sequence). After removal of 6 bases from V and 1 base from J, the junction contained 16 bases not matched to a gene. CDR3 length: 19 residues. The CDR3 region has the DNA TGTGCCAGTAGCACCCCGCTACAGGGGGGACTCTGGAACACCGGGGAGCTGTTTTTT. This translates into CASSTPLQGGLWNTGELFF.

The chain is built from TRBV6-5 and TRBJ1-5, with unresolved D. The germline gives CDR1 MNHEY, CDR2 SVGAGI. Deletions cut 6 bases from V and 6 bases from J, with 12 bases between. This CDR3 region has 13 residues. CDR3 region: CASRVQSGQPQHF. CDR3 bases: TGTGCCAGCAGGGTCCAGAGCGGTCAGCCCCAGCATTTT.

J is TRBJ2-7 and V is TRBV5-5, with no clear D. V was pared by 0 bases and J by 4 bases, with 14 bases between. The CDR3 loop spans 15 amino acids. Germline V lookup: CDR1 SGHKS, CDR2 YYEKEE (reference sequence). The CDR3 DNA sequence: TGTGCCAGCAGCTTGGATCCCTCTCCCCTTTACGAGCAGTACTTC. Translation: CASSLDPSPLYEQYF.

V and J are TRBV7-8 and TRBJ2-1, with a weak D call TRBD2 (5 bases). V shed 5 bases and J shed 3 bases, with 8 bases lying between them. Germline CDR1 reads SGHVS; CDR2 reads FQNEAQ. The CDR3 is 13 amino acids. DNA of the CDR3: TGTGCCAGCAGCATTAGCGACTACAATGAGCAGTTCTTC. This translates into CASSISDYNEQFF. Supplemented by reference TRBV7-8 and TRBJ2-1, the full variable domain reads GAGVSQSPRYKVAKRGQDVALRCDPISGHVSLFWYQQALGQGPEFLTYFQNEAQLDKSGLPSDRFFAERPEGSVSTLKIQRTQQEDSAVYLCASSISDYNEQFFGPGTRLTVL.

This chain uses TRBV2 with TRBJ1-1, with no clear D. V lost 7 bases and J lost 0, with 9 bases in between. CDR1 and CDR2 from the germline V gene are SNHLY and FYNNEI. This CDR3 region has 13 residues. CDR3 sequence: CASNQGMNTEAFF. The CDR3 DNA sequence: TGTGCCAGCAATCAAGGGATGAACACTGAAGCTTTCTTT.

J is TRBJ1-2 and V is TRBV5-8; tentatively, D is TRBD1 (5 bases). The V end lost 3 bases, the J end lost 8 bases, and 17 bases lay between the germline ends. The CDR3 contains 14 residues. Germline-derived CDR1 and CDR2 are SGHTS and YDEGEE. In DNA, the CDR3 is TGTGCCAGCAGCTACGGACATCCGGCGGGGGGCTACACCTTC. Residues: CASSYGHPAGGYTF.

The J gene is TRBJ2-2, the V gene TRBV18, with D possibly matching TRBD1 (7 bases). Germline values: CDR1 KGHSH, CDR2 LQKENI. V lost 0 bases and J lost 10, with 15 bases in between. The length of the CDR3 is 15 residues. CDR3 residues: CASSPPRRGPEELFF. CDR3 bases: TGTGCCAGCTCACCACCGAGGAGGGGGCCAGAGGAGCTGTTTTTT.

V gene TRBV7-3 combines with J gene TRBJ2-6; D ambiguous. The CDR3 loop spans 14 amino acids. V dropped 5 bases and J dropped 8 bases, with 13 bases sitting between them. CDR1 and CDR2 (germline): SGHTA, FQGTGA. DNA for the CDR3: TGTGCCAGCAGCCCGTCGCTGGAGACCAACGTCCTGACTTTC. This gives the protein CASSPSLETNVLTF.

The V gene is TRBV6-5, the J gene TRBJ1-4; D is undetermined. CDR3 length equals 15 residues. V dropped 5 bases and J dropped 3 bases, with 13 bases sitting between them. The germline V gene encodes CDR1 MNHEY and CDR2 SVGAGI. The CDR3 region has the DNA TGTGCCAGCAGTCCTCTTGGGAGGGCTAATGAAAAACTGTTTTTT. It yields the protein CASSPLGRANEKLFF.

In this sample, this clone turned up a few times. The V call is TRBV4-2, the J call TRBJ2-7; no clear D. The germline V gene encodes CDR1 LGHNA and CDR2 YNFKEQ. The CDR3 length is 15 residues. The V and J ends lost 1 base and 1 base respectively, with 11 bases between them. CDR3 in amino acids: CASSQADQRSYEQYF. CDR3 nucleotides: TGTGCCAGCAGCCAAGCCGACCAGCGATCCTACGAGCAGTACTTC.

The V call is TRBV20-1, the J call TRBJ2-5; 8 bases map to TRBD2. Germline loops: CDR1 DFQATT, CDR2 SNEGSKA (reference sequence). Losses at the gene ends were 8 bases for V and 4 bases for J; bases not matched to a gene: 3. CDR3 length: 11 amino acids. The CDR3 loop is CSLAGRETQYF. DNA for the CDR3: TGCAGTTTAGCGGGAAGAGAGACCCAGTACTTC.